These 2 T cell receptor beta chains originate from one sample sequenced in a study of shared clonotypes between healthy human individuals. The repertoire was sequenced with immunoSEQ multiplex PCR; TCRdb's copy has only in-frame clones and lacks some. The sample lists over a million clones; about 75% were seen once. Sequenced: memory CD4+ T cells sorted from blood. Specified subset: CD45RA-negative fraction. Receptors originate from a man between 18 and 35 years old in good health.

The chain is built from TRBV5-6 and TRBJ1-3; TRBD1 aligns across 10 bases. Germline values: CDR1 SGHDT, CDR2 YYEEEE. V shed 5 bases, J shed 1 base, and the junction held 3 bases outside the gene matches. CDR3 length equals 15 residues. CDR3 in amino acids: CASRGTGESGNTIYF. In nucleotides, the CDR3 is TGTGCCAGCAGGGGGACAGGGGAGTCTGGAAACACCATATATTTT. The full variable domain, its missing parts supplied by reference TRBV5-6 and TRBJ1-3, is DAGVTQSPTHLIKTRGQQVTLRCSPKSGHDTVSWYQQALGQGPQFIFQYYEEEERQRGNFPDRFSGHQFPNYSSELNVNALLLGDSALYLCASRGTGESGNTIYFGEGSWLTVV.

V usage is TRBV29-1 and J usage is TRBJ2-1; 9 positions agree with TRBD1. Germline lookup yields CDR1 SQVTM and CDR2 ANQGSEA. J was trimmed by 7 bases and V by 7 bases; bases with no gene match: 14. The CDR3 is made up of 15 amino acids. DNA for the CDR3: TGCAGCGCTGCAACCGGGACAGGGAATAGAAATGAGCAGTTCTTC. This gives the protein CSAATGTGNRNEQFF.